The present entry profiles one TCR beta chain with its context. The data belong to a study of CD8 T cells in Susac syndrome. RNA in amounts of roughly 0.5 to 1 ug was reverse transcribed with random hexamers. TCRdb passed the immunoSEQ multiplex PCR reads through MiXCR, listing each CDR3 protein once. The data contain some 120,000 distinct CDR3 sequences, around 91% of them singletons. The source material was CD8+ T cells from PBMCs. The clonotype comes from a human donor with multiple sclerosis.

DNA for the CDR3: TGTGCCAGTAGTCCGGGGTTCACAGATACGCAGTATTTT. As protein: CASSPGFTDTQYF. The chain combines TRBV19 with TRBJ2-3; a possible D gene is TRBD2 (5 bases). This CDR3 comprises 13 residues. Trimming took off 5 bases at V and 2 bases at J, with 8 bases between the two ends. CDR1 is LNHDA and CDR2 is SQIVND in the germline V gene (reference sequence). The full variable domain, rest sourced from reference TRBV19 and TRBJ2-3, is DGGITQSPKYLFRKEGQNVTLSCEQNLNHDAMYWYRQDPGQGLRLIYYSQIVNDFQKGDIAEGYSVSREKKESFPLTVTSAQKNPTAFYLCASSPGFTDTQYFGPGTRLTVL.